This T cell receptor beta chain was recovered during a study of blood T cell repertoires in COVID-19. The overall study: In each case, the material was cDNA or gDNA derived from T cells, B-cell-depleted T cells, or PBMCs.

Participant age was roughly 18 to 90 years, and participants resided in fewer than 25 US areas. Participants' own reports of clinical history determined their cohort assignment. Cohort 3 recovery required two negative PCRs, clearance, or symptom resolution. This CDR3 is built from 14 residues. CDR1 SGHAT and CDR2 FQDESV come from the germline V gene (reference sequence). Trimming shortened V by 2 bases and J by 5 bases, and 13 bases separated the two germline ends. Using immunoSEQ multiplex PCR, the repertoire was profiled, and TCRdb retains in-frame clones only, with some absent. The sample yields roughly 180,000 clones, 87% seen once. This clone has a single count.

The chain carries TRBV11-1 and TRBJ2-7, with D perhaps matching TRBD1 (5 bases). The source is a woman under 40 who had recovered from COVID-19. The sequencing input was PBMCs or T cells enriched from blood (not recorded which). The CDR3 reads CASSLLYGAHEQYF. The CDR3 nucleotides read TGTGCCAGCAGCTTATTGTATGGGGCCCACGAGCAGTACTTC.